What follows are 2 T cell receptor beta chains derived from one specimen sequenced in a study of T-cell reconstitution after alpha-beta-depleted transplantation in children. Unique molecular identifiers were used to barcode this TCRbeta library. MiXCR was run by TCRdb on the PCR reads, yielding one entry per CDR3 protein. Counted here are fewer than 750,000 distinct CDR3 sequences, about 21% occurring once; the ten biggest clones make up 13% to 15%. The sample in question was PBMCs, mostly from graft donor cells, obtained 360 days after TCRalphabeta/CD19-depleted stem cell transplant. The receptors originated from a boy younger than two who had a stem cell transplant for acute myeloid leukemia, so the T cells may come from the graft donor.

The CDR3 is CASSGSGTSGGGETQYF. The CDR3 region has the DNA TGTGCCAGCAGCGGGTCAGGGACTAGCGGTGGGGGCGAGACCCAGTACTTC. The genes are TRBV9 and TRBJ2-5; 11 bases fit TRBD2. J was trimmed by 5 bases and V by 3 bases; bases with no gene match: 12. The CDR3 covers 17 residues. The V gene's germline CDR1 is SGDLS and CDR2 YYNGEE.

This chain uses TRBV10-3 with TRBJ2-1; tentatively, D is TRBD1 or TRBD2 (5 bases each). The V and J ends lost 4 bases and 6 bases respectively, with 16 bases between them. Germline V gene sequence: CDR1 ENHRY, CDR2 SYGVKD. The CDR3 has 15 residues. CDR3 sequence reads: CAISAQGVSANEQFF. The CDR3 region has the DNA TGTGCCATCAGTGCCCAGGGAGTAAGTGCCAATGAGCAGTTCTTC.